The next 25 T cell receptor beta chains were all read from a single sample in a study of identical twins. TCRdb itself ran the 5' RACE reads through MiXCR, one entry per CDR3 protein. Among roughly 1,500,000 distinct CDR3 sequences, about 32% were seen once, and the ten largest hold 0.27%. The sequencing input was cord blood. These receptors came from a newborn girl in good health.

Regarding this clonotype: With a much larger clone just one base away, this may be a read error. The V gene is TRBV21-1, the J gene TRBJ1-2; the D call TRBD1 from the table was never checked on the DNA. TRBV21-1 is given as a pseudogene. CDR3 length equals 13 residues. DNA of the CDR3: TGTGCCAGCAGCAAAGACAGGGACTATGGCTACACCTTC. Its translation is CASSKDRDYGYTF.

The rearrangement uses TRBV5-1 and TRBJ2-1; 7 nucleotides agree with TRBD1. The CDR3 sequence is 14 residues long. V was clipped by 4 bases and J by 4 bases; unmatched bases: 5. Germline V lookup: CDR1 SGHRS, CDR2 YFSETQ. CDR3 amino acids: CASSDPGQYNEQFF. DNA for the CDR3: TGCGCCAGCAGCGACCCGGGACAGTACAATGAGCAGTTCTTC. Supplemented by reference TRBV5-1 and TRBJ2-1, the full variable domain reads KAGVTQTPRYLIKTRGQQVTLSCSPISGHRSVSWYQQTPGQGLQFLFEYFSETQRNKGNFPGRFSGRQFSNSRSEMNVSTLELGDSALYLCASSDPGQYNEQFFGPGTRLTVL.

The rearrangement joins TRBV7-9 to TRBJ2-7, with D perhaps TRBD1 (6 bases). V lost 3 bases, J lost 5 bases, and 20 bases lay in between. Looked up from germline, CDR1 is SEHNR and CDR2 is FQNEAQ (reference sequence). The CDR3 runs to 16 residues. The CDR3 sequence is CASSFTGYDYEDEQYF. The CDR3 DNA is TGTGCCAGCAGCTTTACAGGGTACGATTACGAGGACGAGCAGTACTTC. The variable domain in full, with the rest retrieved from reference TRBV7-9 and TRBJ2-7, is DTGVSQNPRHKITKRGQNVTFRCDPISEHNRLYWYRQTLGQGPEFLTYFQNEAQLEKSRLLSDRFSAERPKGSFSTLEIQRTEQGDSAMYLCASSFTGYDYEDEQYFGPGTRLTVT.

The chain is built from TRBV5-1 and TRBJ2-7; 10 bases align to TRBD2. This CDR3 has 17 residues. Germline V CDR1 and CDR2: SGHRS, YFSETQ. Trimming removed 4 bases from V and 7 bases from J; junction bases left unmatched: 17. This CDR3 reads CASSDKVAGGLGNEQYF. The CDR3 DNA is TGCGCCAGCAGCGACAAAGTAGCGGGGGGCTTAGGCAATGAGCAGTACTTC.

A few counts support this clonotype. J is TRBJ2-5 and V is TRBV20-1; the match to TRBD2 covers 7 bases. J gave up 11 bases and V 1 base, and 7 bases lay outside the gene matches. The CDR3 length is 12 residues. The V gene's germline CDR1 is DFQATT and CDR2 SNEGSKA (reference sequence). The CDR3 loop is CSARVGAGEQYF. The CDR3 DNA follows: TGCAGTGCTAGAGTCGGGGCGGGGGAGCAGTACTTC.

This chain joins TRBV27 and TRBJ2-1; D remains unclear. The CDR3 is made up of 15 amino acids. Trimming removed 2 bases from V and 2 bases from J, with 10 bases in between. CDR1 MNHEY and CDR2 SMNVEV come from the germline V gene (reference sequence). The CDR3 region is CASSLRAAAYNEQFF. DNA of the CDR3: TGTGCCAGCAGTTTAAGGGCGGCCGCCTACAATGAGCAGTTCTTC.

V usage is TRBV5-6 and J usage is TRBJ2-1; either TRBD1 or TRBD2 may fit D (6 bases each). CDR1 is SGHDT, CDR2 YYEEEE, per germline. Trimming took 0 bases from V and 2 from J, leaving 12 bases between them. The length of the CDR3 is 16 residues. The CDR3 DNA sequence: TGTGCCAGCAGCTTGGAGGGGGGTACTACCTACAATGAGCAGTTCTTC. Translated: CASSLEGGTTYNEQFF.

The CDR3 DNA is TGCGCCAGCAGCCCCAACGGGGGGGCTGTAGAGACCCAGTACTTC. Protein product: CASSPNGGAVETQYF. The V call is TRBV5-1, the J call TRBJ2-5, with 8 bases fitting TRBD2. The CDR3 runs 15 residues. V trimming: 4 bases; J trimming: 4 bases; junction bases outside the gene matches: 9. Germline loops: CDR1 SGHRS, CDR2 YFSETQ.

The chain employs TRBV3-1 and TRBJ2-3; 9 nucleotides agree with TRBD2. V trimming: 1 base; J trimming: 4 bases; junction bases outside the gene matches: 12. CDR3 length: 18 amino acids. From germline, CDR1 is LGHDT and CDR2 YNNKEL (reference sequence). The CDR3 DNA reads TGTGCCAGCAGCCAAGCCTTTCTAGCGGGATTTAGGGCAGATACGCAGTATTTT. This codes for CASSQAFLAGFRADTQYF.

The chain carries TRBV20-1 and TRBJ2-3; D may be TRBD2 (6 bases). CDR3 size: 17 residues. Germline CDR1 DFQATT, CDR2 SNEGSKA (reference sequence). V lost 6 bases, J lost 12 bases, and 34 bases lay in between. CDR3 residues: CSAEGGLLNYYVPLQYF. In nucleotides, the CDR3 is TGCAGTGCCGAAGGAGGGCTACTTAACTATTATGTCCCCCTACAGTATTTT.

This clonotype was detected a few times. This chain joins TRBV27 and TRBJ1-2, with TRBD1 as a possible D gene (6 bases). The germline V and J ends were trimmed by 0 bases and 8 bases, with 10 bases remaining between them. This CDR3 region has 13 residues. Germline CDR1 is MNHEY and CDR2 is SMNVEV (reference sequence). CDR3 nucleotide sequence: TGTGCCAGCAGTTTATCGAGGGGGAAGGGCTACACCTTC. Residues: CASSLSRGKGYTF.

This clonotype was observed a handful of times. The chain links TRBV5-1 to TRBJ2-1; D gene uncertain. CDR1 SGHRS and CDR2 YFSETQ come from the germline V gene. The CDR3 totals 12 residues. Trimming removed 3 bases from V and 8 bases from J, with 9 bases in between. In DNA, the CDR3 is TGCGCCAGCAGCTGGGCCTGGGATGAGCAGTTCTTC. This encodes CASSWAWDEQFF.

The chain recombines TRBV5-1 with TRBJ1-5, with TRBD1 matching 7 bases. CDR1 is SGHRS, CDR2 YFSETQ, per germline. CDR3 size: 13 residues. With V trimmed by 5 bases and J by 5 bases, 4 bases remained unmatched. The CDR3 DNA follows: TGCGCCAGCAGGACAGGGCCTGATCAGCCCCAGCATTTT. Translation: CASRTGPDQPQHF.

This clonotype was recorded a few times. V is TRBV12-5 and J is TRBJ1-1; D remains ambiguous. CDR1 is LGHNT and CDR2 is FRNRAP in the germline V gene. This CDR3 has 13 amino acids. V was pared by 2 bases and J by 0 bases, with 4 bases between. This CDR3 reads CASGLNMNTEAFF. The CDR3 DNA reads TGTGCTAGTGGTTTGAACATGAACACTGAAGCTTTCTTT.

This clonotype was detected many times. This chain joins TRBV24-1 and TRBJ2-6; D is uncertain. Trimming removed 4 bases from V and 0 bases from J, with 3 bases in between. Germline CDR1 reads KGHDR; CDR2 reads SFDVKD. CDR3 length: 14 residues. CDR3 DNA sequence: TGTGCCACCAGTGAGAGCTCTGGGGCCAACGTCCTGACTTTC. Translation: CATSESSGANVLTF.

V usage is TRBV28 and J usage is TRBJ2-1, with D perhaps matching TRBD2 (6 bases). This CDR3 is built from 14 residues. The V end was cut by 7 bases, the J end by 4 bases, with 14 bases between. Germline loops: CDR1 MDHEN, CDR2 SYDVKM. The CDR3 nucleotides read TGTGCCAGCACCGGAAGCGGGCGGTACAATGAGCAGTTCTTC. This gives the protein CASTGSGRYNEQFF.

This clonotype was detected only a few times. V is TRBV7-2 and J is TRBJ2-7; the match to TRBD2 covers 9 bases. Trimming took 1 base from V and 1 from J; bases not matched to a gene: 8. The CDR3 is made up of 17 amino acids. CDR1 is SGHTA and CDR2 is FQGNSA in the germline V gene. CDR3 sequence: CASSLVAGGYASYEQYF. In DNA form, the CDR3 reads TGTGCCAGCAGCTTAGTTGCGGGGGGGTATGCGTCCTACGAGCAGTACTTC.

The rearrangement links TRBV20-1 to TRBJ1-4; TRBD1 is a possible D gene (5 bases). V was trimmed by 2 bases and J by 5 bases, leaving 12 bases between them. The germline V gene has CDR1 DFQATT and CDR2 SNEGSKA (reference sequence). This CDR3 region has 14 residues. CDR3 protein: CSARSRAGNEKLFF. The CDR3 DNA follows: TGCAGTGCTAGAAGTAGGGCAGGGAATGAAAAACTGTTTTTT.

CDR3: CASSQDPGTAQETQYF. The CDR3 DNA reads TGTGCCAGCAGCCAAGATCCCGGGACAGCTCAAGAGACCCAGTACTTC. The chain carries TRBV4-2 and TRBJ2-5; 7 bases fit TRBD1. With 0 bases clipped from V and 2 bases from J, the junction kept 6 bases outside the gene matches. The CDR3 extends over 16 amino acids. The germline V gene has CDR1 LGHNA and CDR2 YNFKEQ.

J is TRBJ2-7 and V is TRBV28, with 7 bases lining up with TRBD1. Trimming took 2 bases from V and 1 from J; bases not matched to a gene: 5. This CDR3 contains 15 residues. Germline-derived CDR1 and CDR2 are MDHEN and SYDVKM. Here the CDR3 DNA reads TGTGCCAGCAGTTTACTGAGACAGGGTTCCTACGAGCAGTACTTC. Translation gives CASSLLRQGSYEQYF.

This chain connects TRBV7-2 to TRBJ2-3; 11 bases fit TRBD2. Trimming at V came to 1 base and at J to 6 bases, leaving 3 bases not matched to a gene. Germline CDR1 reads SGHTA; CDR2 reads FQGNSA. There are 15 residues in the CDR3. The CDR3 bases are TGTGCCAGCAGCTTAGGGTCTAGCGGGAGGGATACGCAGTATTTT. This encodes CASSLGSSGRDTQYF.

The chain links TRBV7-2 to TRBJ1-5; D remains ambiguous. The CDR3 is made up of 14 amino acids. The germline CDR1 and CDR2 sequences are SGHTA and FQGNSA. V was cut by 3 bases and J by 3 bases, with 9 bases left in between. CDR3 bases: TGTGCCAGCAGCTTCGACCCTCTCAATCAGCCCCAGCATTTT. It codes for CASSFDPLNQPQHF. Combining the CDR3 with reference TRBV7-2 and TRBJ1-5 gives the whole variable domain GAGVSQSPSNKVTEKGKDVELRCDPISGHTALYWYRQSLGQGLEFLIYFQGNSAPDKSGLPSDRFSAERTGGSVSTLTIQRTQQEDSAVYLCASSFDPLNQPQHFGDGTRLSIL.

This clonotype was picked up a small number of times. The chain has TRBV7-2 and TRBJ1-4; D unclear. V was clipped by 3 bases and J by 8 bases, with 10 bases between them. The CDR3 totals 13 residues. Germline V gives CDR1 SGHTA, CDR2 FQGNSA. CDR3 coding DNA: TGTGCCAGCAGCTTCAGTTTTTCAGAAAAACTGTTTTTT. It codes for CASSFSFSEKLFF.

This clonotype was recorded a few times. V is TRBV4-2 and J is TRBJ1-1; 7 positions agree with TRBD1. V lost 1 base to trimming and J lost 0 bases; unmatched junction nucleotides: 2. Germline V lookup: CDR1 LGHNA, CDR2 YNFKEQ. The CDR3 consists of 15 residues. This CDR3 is CASSQAQGMNTEAFF. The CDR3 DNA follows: TGTGCCAGCAGCCAAGCACAGGGGATGAACACTGAAGCTTTCTTT.

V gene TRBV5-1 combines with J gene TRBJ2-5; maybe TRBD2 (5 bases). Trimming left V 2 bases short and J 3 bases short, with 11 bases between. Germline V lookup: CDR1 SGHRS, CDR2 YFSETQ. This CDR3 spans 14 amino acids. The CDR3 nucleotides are TGCGCCAGCAGCTTACGGGGTAAAGAAGAGACCCAGTACTTC. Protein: CASSLRGKEETQYF.